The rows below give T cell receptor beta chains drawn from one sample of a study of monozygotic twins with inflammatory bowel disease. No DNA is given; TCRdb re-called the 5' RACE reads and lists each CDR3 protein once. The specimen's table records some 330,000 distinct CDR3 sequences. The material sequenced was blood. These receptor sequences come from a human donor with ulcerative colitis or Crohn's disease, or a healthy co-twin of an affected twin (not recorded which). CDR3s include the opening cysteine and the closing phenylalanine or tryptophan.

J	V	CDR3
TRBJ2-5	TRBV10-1	CASSASRGVETQYF
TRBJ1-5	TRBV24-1	CATSDAGGQPQHF
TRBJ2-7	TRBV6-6	CASSYSVGAGEQYF
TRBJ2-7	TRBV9	CASSAGTSAYEQYF
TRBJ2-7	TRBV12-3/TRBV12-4	CATGTSSYEQYF
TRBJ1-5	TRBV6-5	CASSSRGQGYSNQPQHF
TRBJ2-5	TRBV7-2	CASNIQGDRETQYF
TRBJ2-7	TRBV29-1	CSVRGLRDKSYEQYF
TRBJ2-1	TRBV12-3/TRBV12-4	CASSVSGGASYNEQFF
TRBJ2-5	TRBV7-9	CASSSTSGGYKETQYF
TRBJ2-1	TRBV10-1	CASSERERGRAFF
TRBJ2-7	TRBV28	CASSFGAGGRNEQYF
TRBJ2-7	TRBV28	CASSREVGTYEQYF
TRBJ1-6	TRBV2	CASTKGQGWSPLHF
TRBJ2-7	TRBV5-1	CASTSGGPLTSTEQYF
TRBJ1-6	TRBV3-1	CASSHRGQGYSPLHF
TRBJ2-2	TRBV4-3	CASSQDAELNTGELFF
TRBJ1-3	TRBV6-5	CASSFGQRRNSGNTIYF
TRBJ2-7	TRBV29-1	CSALDSYEQYF
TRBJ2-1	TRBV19	CASTKRTSGSSYNEQFF
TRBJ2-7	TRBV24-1	CATRRGSWVSEQYF
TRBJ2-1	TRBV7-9	CASSQGTGYSYNEQFF
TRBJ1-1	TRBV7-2	CASSFCINTEAFF
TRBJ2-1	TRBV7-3	CASSLKVFGGNSYNEQFF
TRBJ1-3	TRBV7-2	CASSLVPTDSGNTIYF
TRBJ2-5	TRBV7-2	CASRLAGEAETQYF
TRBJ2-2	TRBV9	CASSPLSGGLAGELFF